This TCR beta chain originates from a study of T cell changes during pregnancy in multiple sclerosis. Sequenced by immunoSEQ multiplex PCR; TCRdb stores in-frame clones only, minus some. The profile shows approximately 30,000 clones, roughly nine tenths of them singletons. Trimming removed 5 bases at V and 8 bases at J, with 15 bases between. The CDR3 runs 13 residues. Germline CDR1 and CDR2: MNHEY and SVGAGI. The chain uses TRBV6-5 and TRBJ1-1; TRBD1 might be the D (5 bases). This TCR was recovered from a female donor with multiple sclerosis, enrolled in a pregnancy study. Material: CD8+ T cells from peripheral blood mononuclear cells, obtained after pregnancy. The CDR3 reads CASSQVKDREAFF. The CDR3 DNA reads TGTGCCAGCAGTCAAGTGAAAGACAGAGAAGCTTTCTTT.